Below, 20 T cell receptor beta chains from the same sample are listed, as sequenced in a study of beta chain features in type 1 diabetes. Of the isolated RNA, all was reverse transcribed, and so the sequenced material was expressed TCRB transcripts. Assay: immunoSEQ multiplex PCR; the TCRdb copy retains only in-frame clones and omits some. The profile shows some 160,000 clones, approximately 8.4% of them singletons. Input material: central memory CD4+ T cells from blood. Receptor source: a woman aged 18-29 years in good health.

The chain employs TRBV30 and TRBJ2-2; 9 nucleotides line up with TRBD2. With 4 bases clipped from V and 6 bases from J, the junction kept 9 bases outside the gene matches. CDR3 length: 15 amino acids. The V gene's germline CDR1 is GTSNPN and CDR2 SVGIG (reference sequence). CDR3 residues: CAWTGIAGEAGELFF. Here the CDR3 DNA reads TGTGCCTGGACTGGGATAGCGGGAGAGGCCGGGGAGCTGTTTTTT.

V usage is TRBV29-1 and J usage is TRBJ1-1; perhaps TRBD1 as D (6 bases). The V end lost 1 base, the J end lost 3 bases, and 15 bases lay between the germline ends. Germline V gene sequence: CDR1 SQVTM, CDR2 ANQGSEA. The CDR3 loop spans 15 amino acids. The CDR3: CSVEGLGGADTEAFF. The CDR3, as DNA: TGCAGCGTTGAAGGGCTCGGGGGGGCGGACACTGAAGCTTTCTTT.

The CDR3 bases are TGTGCCAGTAGAAAAGAGAATGAGCAGTTCTTC. This encodes CASRKENEQFF. This sequence joins TRBV19 and TRBJ2-1; D is unresolved. Germline loops: CDR1 LNHDA, CDR2 SQIVND (reference sequence). The CDR3 contains 11 residues. V shed 6 bases and J shed 7 bases, with 7 bases lying between them.

In its sample, this clone was seen a few times. V usage is TRBV4-1 and J usage is TRBJ1-4; a possible D gene is TRBD1 (5 bases). Trimming cost V 5 bases and J 0 bases, with 10 bases left between them. Germline V lookup: CDR1 MGHRA, CDR2 YSYEKL. The CDR3 loop spans 15 amino acids. This chain's CDR3 is CASSFTGATNEKLFF. CDR3 in DNA: TGCGCCAGCAGCTTCACAGGAGCAACTAATGAAAAACTGTTTTTT.

This clone was found a few times. The genes are TRBV20-1 and TRBJ2-1; D call uncertain. Trimming cost V 3 bases and J 5 bases, with 5 bases left between them. Germline assignment: CDR1 DFQATT and CDR2 SNEGSKA (reference sequence). CDR3 length equals 11 residues. DNA of the CDR3: TGCAGTGCTAGTTCCAACAATGAGCAGTTCTTC. It specifies CSASSNNEQFF.

This clone appeared a few times. The chain links TRBV9 to TRBJ2-1, with TRBD2 matching over 7 bases. Germline V lookup: CDR1 SGDLS, CDR2 YYNGEE. Germline trimming cut 0 bases from V and 9 bases from J; bases unmatched to any gene: 6. The CDR3 is made up of 14 amino acids. As DNA, the CDR3 is TGTGCCAGCAGCGTAGTAGGGGAGGGAGGTGAGCAGTTCTTC. Translated: CASSVVGEGGEQFF.

This clone was detected only a few times. J is TRBJ2-2 and V is TRBV6-5; D might be TRBD1 (6 bases). V lost 9 bases, J lost 5 bases, and 16 bases lay in between. Germline values: CDR1 MNHEY, CDR2 SVGAGI. The CDR3 sequence is 14 residues long. CDR3 bases: TGTGCCAGTCTCCCGGGAAGGGGGACCGGGGAGCTGTTTTTT. Residues: CASLPGRGTGELFF.

This clone was seen more than once but under ten times. This rearrangement joins TRBV11-2 to TRBJ2-7; the D gene is possibly TRBD1 (5 bases). The germline CDR1 and CDR2 sequences are SGHAT and FQNNGV. Trimming removed 7 bases from V and 4 bases from J, with 17 bases in between. This CDR3 spans 14 amino acids. DNA for the CDR3: TGTGCCAGCACCATGAGCACAGGAGAGTACGAGCAGTACTTC. Encoded protein: CASTMSTGEYEQYF.

This clone was seen a few times. The chain couples TRBV5-8 to TRBJ1-2, with a tentative D call TRBD1 (6 bases). CDR3 length: 15 residues. V shed 0 bases and J shed 4 bases, with 13 bases lying between them. Germline-derived CDR1 and CDR2 are SGHTS and YDEGEE. CDR3 sequence reads: CASSLGGRGGYGYTF. As DNA, the CDR3 is TGTGCCAGCAGCTTGGGGGGCAGGGGCGGCTATGGCTACACCTTC.

This clone was observed a few times. The CDR3 region has the DNA TGTGCCAGCAGCCCTGGGGGCGCGAGCACCGGGGAGCTGTTTTTT. Translated: CASSPGGASTGELFF. The chain is built from TRBV9 and TRBJ2-2; D is perhaps TRBD1 (6 bases). This CDR3 has 15 residues. Germline lookup yields CDR1 SGDLS and CDR2 YYNGEE. Trimming left V 4 bases short and J 4 bases short, with 14 bases between.

The chain is built from TRBV7-2 and TRBJ1-2; D is perhaps TRBD1 (5 bases). Between the trimmed V and J ends, which lost 7 bases and 8 bases, there was a span of 11 bases. Germline assignment: CDR1 SGHTA and CDR2 FQGNSA. CDR3 length: 11 amino acids. CDR3 nucleotides: TGTGCCAGCAACAAGGGGTGGGGCTACACCTTC. It codes for CASNKGWGYTF.

The sample holds a few counts of this clone. J is TRBJ1-2 and V is TRBV13; 9 bases agree with TRBD1. In germline, CDR1 is PRHDT, CDR2 FYEKMQ (reference sequence). The CDR3 has 15 amino acids. Losses at the gene ends were 5 bases for V and 6 bases for J; bases not matched to a gene: 10. The CDR3 nucleotides are TGTGCCAGCAGCCTATCGGGACAGGGAAAGAATGGCTACACCTTC. As protein: CASSLSGQGKNGYTF.

This chain links TRBV7-3 with TRBJ2-5; D remains ambiguous. The CDR3 covers 13 residues. Trimming removed 8 bases at V and 5 bases at J, with 15 bases between. Germline V lookup: CDR1 SGHTA, CDR2 FQGTGA. In DNA form, the CDR3 reads TGTGCCAGCTATGGGCTACCCGGTGAGACCCAGTACTTC. Translated, it gives CASYGLPGETQYF.

The sample holds a few counts of this clone. V and J are TRBV6-1 and TRBJ1-1, with D tentatively TRBD1 (5 bases). Trimming took 3 bases from V and 5 from J, leaving 13 bases between them. Germline lookup yields CDR1 MNHNS and CDR2 SASEGT. The CDR3 runs 14 residues. The CDR3 DNA reads as TGTGCCAGCAGTGATGGGGGGAGGAGGACTGAAGCTTTCTTT. It encodes CASSDGGRRTEAFF.

This rearrangement joins TRBV7-8 to TRBJ2-1; D is possibly TRBD2 (5 bases). Germline V gene sequence: CDR1 SGHVS, CDR2 FQNEAQ. The CDR3 consists of 15 residues. V dropped 0 bases and J dropped 7 bases, with 13 bases sitting between them. CDR3 nucleotide sequence: TGTGCCAGCAGCTTAGCGATTCTAGCTGGGAATGAGCAGTTCTTC. Protein product: CASSLAILAGNEQFF.

This clone was seen a few times. This rearrangement joins TRBV30 to TRBJ1-5, with D uncertain. V lost 2 bases and J 1 base, leaving 18 bases between the germline ends. CDR3 length: 17 amino acids. CDR1 is GTSNPN and CDR2 is SVGIG in the germline V gene (reference sequence). CDR3 residues: CAWSLSTRGGSNQPQHF. CDR3 nucleotides: TGTGCCTGGAGTCTCAGTACCCGAGGAGGAAGCAATCAGCCCCAGCATTTT.

The gene calls are TRBV28 and TRBJ2-2; 8 nucleotides align to TRBD1. Germline loops: CDR1 MDHEN, CDR2 SYDVKM. The CDR3 sequence is 17 residues long. The junction had 5 bases not matched to a gene; V was cut back by 1 base and J by 1 base. The CDR3 sequence: CASSLYTGTGNTGELFF. The CDR3 nucleotides read TGTGCCAGCAGTTTATACACCGGGACAGGGAACACCGGGGAGCTGTTTTTT.

The V call is TRBV6-1, the J call TRBJ2-7, with a possible D match to TRBD1 (5 bases). The CDR3 covers 17 residues. The germline V gene encodes CDR1 MNHNS and CDR2 SASEGT. The V and J ends lost 0 bases and 0 bases respectively, with 15 bases between them. CDR3 bases: TGTGCCAGCAGTGAAGCGCTTGTGACAGCGCTCTCCTACGAGCAGTACTTC. Its protein product is CASSEALVTALSYEQYF.

This clone occurred many times. The V gene is TRBV9, the J gene TRBJ2-1; 7 bases agree with TRBD1. The CDR3 spans 15 residues. With V trimmed by 4 bases and J by 6 bases, 10 bases remained unmatched. Germline CDR1 is SGDLS and CDR2 is YYNGEE. CDR3 in amino acids: CASSIGTARFNEQFF. In nucleotides, the CDR3 is TGTGCCAGCAGCATCGGGACAGCGAGGTTCAATGAGCAGTTCTTC.

The chain is built from TRBV7-2 and TRBJ1-2, with 9 bases that match TRBD1. Germline CDR1 is SGHTA and CDR2 is FQGNSA. V shed 0 bases, J shed 4 bases, and the junction held 12 bases outside the gene matches. This CDR3 comprises 18 residues. The chain's CDR3 is CASSLAGQGGTIGYGYTF. As DNA, the CDR3 is TGTGCCAGCAGCTTAGCGGGACAGGGAGGGACTATTGGCTATGGCTACACCTTC.